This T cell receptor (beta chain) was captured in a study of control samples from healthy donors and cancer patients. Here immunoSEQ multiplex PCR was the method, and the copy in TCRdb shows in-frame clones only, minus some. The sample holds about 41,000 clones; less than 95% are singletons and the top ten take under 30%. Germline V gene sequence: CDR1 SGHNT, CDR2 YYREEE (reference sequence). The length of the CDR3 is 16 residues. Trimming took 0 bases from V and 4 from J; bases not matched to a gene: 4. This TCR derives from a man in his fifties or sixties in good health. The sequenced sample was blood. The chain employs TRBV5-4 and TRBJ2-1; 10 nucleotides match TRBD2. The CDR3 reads CASSLALTSGYNEQFF. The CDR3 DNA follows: TGTGCCAGCAGCTTGGCCTTGACTAGCGGGTACAATGAGCAGTTCTTC.